The clone carrying this T cell receptor beta chain has only a few counts. Time point in this sample: newly diagnosed GD, antithyroid drugs for less than 3 months. RNA extracted from PBMCs served as the sequencing template. The patients were enrolled through endocrinology in Xi'an, China. This record comes from a study of regulatory T cells in long-lasting Graves disease. Study context: Newly diagnosed Graves' patients took antithyroid drugs under 3 months.

CDR3 regions were amplified by Arm-PCR using iRepertoire HTBI primers to build TCR beta libraries. Using its own MiXCR run on the multiplex PCR reads, TCRdb lists one record per CDR3 protein. The table records 350,000 to 400,000 distinct CDR3 sequences, 15% to 18% of them present only once. The sequencing here drew on peripheral blood mononuclear cells (PBMCs), taken at new diagnosis, from a patient treated with antithyroid drugs. This clonotype was obtained from a female donor with Graves disease.

The chain's CDR3 is CASSPPTYNNEQFF. Here the CDR3 DNA reads TGTGCCAGCTCACCACCGACGTATAACAATGAGCAGTTCTTC. The chain links TRBV18 to TRBJ2-1; D is unresolved. This CDR3 spans 14 amino acids. Trimming removed 0 bases from V and 5 bases from J, with 8 bases in between. Germline lookup yields CDR1 KGHSH and CDR2 LQKENI.